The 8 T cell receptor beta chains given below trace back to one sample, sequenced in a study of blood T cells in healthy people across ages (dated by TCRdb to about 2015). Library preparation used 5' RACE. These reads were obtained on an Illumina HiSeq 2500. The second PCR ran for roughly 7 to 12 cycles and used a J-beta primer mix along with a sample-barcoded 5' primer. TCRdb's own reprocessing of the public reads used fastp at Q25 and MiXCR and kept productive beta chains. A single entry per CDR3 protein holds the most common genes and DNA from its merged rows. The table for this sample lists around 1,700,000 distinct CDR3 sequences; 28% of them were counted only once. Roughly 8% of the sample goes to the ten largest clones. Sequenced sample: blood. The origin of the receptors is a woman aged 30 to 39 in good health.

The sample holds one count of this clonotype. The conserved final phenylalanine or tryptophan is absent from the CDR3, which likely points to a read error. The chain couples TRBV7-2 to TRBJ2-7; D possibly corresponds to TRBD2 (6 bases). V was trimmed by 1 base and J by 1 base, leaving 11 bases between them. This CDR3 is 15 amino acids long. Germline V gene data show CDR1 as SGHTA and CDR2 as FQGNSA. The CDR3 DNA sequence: TGTGCCAGCAGCTTAGGATGGGCGGGATCCTACGAGCAGTACTCC. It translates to CASSLGWAGSYEQYS.

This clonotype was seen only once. The DNA for the CDR3 is TGCAGTGTTGAGCCCGGGACTAGCGGGGGGGAGCAGTTCTTC. Residues: CSVEPGTSGGEQFF. This chain joins TRBV20-1 and TRBJ2-1, with 15 bases that match TRBD2. The V segment lost 7 bases and the J segment 10 bases; nucleotides outside the gene matches: 8. Germline V gene sequence: CDR1 DFQATT, CDR2 SNEGSKA (reference sequence). CDR3 length: 14 residues.

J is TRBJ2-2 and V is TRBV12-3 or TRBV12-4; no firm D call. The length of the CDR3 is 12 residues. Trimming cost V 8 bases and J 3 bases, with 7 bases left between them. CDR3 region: CASGPDTGELFF. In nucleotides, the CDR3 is TGTGCCAGCGGCCCCGACACCGGGGAGCTGTTTTTT.

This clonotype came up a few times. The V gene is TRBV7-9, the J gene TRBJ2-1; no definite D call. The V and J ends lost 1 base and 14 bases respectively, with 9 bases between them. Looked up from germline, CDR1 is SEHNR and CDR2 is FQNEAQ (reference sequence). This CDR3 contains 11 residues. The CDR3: CASSLEGGKFF. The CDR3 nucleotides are TGTGCCAGCAGCTTAGAGGGCGGAAAGTTCTTC.

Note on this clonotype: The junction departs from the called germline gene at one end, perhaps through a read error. The CDR3 protein is CASGLELAIAKTQYF. In nucleotides, the CDR3 is TGTGCCAGCGGCTTAGAACTAGCAATCGCAAAGACCCAGTACTTC. The rearrangement uses TRBV7-2 and TRBJ2-4; a possible D gene is TRBD2 (6 bases). The assigned J gene may be wrong: the sequence end matches TRBJ2-5 better. In germline, CDR1 is SGHTA, CDR2 FQGNSA. CDR3 length equals 15 residues.

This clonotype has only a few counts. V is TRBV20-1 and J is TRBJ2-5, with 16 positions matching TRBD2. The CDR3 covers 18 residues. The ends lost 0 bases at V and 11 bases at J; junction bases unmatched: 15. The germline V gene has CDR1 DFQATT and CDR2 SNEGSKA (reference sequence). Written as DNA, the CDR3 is TGCAGTGCTAGAGACCGCCTGGGGACTAGCGGGAGGGCCTGGGAGCAGTACTTC. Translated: CSARDRLGTSGRAWEQYF.

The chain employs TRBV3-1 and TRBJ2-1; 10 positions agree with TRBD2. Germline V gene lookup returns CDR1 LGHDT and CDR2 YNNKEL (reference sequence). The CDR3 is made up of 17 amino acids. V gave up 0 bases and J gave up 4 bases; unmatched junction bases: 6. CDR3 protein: CASSQDPQGLAYNEQFF. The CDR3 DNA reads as TGTGCCAGCAGCCAAGACCCCCAGGGACTAGCGTACAATGAGCAGTTCTTC.

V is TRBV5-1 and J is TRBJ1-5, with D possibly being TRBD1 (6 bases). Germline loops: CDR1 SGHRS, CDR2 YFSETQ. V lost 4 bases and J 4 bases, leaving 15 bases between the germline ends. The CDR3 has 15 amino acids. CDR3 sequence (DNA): TGCGCCAGCAGCCTGGCGGGGGCGCGAAATCAGCCCCAGCATTTT. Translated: CASSLAGARNQPQHF.